This note documents a single T cell receptor (beta chain) sequence. Its antigen is currently unknown. The assay was immunoSEQ multiplex PCR, and TCRdb's table has in-frame clones only and misses some. The sample carries about 160,000 clones, about 90% recorded once. This entry belongs to a study of T cell responses to AZD1222 COVID-19 vaccine. Study observations and caveats: The donors showed a predominance of white British ancestry and of females, with possible underestimation of clonal diversity.

Some second doses came at about 4 weeks and others at about 12 weeks; these were pooled. The CDR3 is made up of 15 amino acids. Per the germline V gene, CDR1 is SEHNR and CDR2 is FQNEAQ (reference sequence). V lost 1 base and J lost 6, with 13 bases in between. The V call is TRBV7-9, the J call TRBJ2-1; D remains unclear. The TCR originated in an adult who received the AZD1222 COVID-19 vaccine. The specimen comprised peripheral blood, sampled 28 days after the second AZD1222 dose. CDR3 amino acids: CASSLGFSLGNEQFF. For the CDR3, the DNA is TGTGCCAGCAGCTTAGGCTTCTCGCTGGGCAATGAGCAGTTCTTC. The complete variable domain, with remaining parts taken from reference TRBV7-9 and TRBJ2-1, reads DTGVSQNPRHKITKRGQNVTFRCDPISEHNRLYWYRQTLGQGPEFLTYFQNEAQLEKSRLLSDRFSAERPKGSFSTLEIQRTEQGDSAMYLCASSLGFSLGNEQFFGPGTRLTVL.